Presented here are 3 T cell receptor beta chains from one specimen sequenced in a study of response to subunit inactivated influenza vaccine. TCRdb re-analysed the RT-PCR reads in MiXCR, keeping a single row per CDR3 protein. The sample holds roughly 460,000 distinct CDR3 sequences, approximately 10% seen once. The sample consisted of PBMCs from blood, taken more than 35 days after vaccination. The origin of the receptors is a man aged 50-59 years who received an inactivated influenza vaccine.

The DNA for the CDR3 is TGTGCCACCAGCAGTGGATACACCGGGGAGCTGTTTTTT. Residues: CATSSGYTGELFF. The rearrangement links TRBV15 to TRBJ2-2, with D unresolved. The CDR3 sequence is 13 residues long. Looked up from germline, CDR1 is LNHNV and CDR2 is YYDKDF (reference sequence). V lost 3 bases and J 3 bases, leaving 5 bases between the germline ends. The whole variable domain, remainder taken from reference TRBV15 and TRBJ2-2, is DAMVIQNPRYQVTQFGKPVTLSCSQTLNHNVMYWYQQKSSQAPKLLFHYYDKDFNNEADTPDNFQSRRPNTSFCFLDIRSPGLGDTAMYLCATSSGYTGELFFGEGSRLTVL.

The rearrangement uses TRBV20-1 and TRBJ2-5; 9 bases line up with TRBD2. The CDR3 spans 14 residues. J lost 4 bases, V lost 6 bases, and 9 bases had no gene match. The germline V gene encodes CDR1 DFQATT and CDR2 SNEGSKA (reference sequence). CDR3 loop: CSAGSGGRLETQYF. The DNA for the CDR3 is TGCAGTGCCGGTAGCGGGGGAAGATTAGAGACCCAGTACTTC.

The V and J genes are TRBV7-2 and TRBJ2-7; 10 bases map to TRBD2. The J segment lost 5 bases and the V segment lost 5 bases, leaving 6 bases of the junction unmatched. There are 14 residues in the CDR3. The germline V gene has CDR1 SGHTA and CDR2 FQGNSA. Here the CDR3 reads CASSLQRGGHEQYF. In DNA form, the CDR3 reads TGTGCCAGCAGCCTGCAGCGGGGGGGCCACGAGCAGTACTTC.